Following are 17 T cell receptor beta chains from one sample sequenced in a study of cytomegalovirus exposure and HLA in healthy donors. Vbeta (60) and Jbeta (13) primers were used in the PCR. Clones were sequenced by immunoSEQ multiplex PCR, and TCRdb holds only the in-frame ones, with some missing. The sample includes some 140,000 clones, 65% to 80% seen only once; the top ten take 8.8%. Specimen: PBMCs. Source of these receptors: a woman between 50 and 59 years old in good health and CMV-seropositive.

The chain couples TRBV20-1 to TRBJ1-4; D not certain. Trimming cost V 5 bases and J 8 bases, with 9 bases left between them. CDR3 length: 11 residues. In germline, CDR1 is DFQATT, CDR2 SNEGSKA (reference sequence). The CDR3 region has the DNA TGCAGTGCTCGGGAGCGGGAAAAACTGTTTTTT. It is translated as CSAREREKLFF.

A single count supports this clone. V gene TRBV28 combines with J gene TRBJ1-5, with 7 bases matching TRBD1. CDR3 length: 13 amino acids. With V trimmed by 7 bases and J by 6 bases, 6 bases remained unmatched. Germline V gene lookup returns CDR1 MDHEN and CDR2 SYDVKM. The CDR3 spells CASTDDRVQPQHF. In DNA, the CDR3 is TGTGCCAGCACCGACGACAGGGTTCAGCCCCAGCATTTT.

The CDR3 DNA reads TGTGCCAGCAGCTCCCGAGGCGGTCAAGGGGGTTTGACGCAGTATTTT. It codes for CASSSRGGQGGLTQYF. The chain employs TRBV7-6 and TRBJ2-3; D perhaps matches TRBD1 (6 bases). Deletions cut 4 bases from V and 9 bases from J, with 23 bases between. The V gene's germline CDR1 is SGHVS and CDR2 FNYEAQ. There are 16 residues in the CDR3. The variable domain in full, with the rest retrieved from reference TRBV7-6 and TRBJ2-3, is GAGVSQSPRYKVTKRGQDVALRCDPISGHVSLYWYRQALGQGPEFLTYFNYEAQQDKSGLPNDRFSAERPEGSISTLTIQRTEQRDSAMYRCASSSRGGQGGLTQYFGPGTRLTVL.

The J gene is TRBJ2-1, the V gene TRBV7-9; no clear D. CDR1 is SEHNR and CDR2 is FQNEAQ in the germline V gene (reference sequence). Trimming shortened V by 5 bases and J by 7 bases, and 6 bases separated the two germline ends. The CDR3 contains 11 residues. The CDR3 loop reads CASSPSNEQFF. In nucleotides, the CDR3 is TGTGCCAGCAGCCCCTCTAATGAGCAGTTCTTC.

This CDR3 is CASSLSFRGYGYTF. CDR3 nucleotides: TGTGCCAGCAGCTTATCGTTCAGGGGCTATGGCTACACCTTC. This rearrangement joins TRBV7-3 to TRBJ1-2; TRBD1 might be the D (6 bases). This CDR3 comprises 14 residues. The ends were cut back, 2 bases at V and 4 bases at J, with 11 bases in the middle. CDR1 and CDR2 (germline): SGHTA, FQGTGA.

This clone has a handful of counts. This sequence joins TRBV5-1 and TRBJ2-5, with 10 bases identical to TRBD2. The V gene's germline CDR1 is SGHRS and CDR2 YFSETQ. V shed 4 bases, J shed 4 bases, and the junction held 7 bases outside the gene matches. The CDR3 contains 15 residues. The CDR3 DNA is TGCGCCAGCAGCAAGAGCGGGGGGGCCGGAGAGACCCAGTACTTC. This gives the protein CASSKSGGAGETQYF.

V gene TRBV25-1 combines with J gene TRBJ2-2; no clear D. The CDR3 consists of 13 residues. V was pared by 5 bases and J by 5 bases, with 9 bases between. CDR1 MGHDK and CDR2 SYGVNS come from the germline V gene. This chain's CDR3 is CASSRGSTGELFF. As DNA, the CDR3 is TGTGCCAGCAGTCGCGGTAGTACCGGGGAGCTGTTTTTT.

J is TRBJ2-4 and V is TRBV5-1; 11 nucleotides align to TRBD1. The J segment lost 7 bases and the V segment lost 4 bases, leaving 4 bases of the junction unmatched. The CDR3 is 14 amino acids. The germline CDR1 and CDR2 sequences are SGHRS and YFSETQ. The CDR3 reads CASSPGQGENIQYF. CDR3 nucleotides: TGCGCCAGCAGCCCGGGACAGGGGGAGAACATTCAGTACTTC.

The V gene is TRBV4-3, the J gene TRBJ2-7; the match to TRBD1 covers 10 bases. Germline CDR1 LGHNA, CDR2 YSLEER. CDR3 size: 16 residues. Trimming at V came to 4 bases and at J to 6 bases, leaving 12 bases not matched to a gene. The CDR3 DNA reads as TGCGCCAGCAGCCCAAGTATAGGGACAGGGGATTCCGAGCAGTACTTC. This gives the protein CASSPSIGTGDSEQYF.

CDR3 nucleotides: TGCGCCAGCAGTGGGACAGAGGATCAGCCCCAGCATTTT. Its translation: CASSGTEDQPQHF. The chain carries TRBV10-2 and TRBJ1-5, with D perhaps matching TRBD1 (6 bases). Germline assignment: CDR1 WSHSY and CDR2 SAAADI. Trimming cost V 4 bases and J 5 bases, with 9 bases left between them. This CDR3 has 13 amino acids.

The chain links TRBV5-1 to TRBJ1-5; 7 nucleotides agree with TRBD1. The CDR3 runs 15 residues. Germline CDR1 is SGHRS and CDR2 is YFSETQ. J gave up 0 bases and V 0 bases, and 0 bases lay outside the gene matches. In DNA, the CDR3 is TGCGCCAGCAGCTTGGCAGGGGGTAGCAATCAGCCCCAGCATTTT. It is translated as CASSLAGGSNQPQHF.

The V call is TRBV28, the J call TRBJ1-5; 10 nucleotides line up with TRBD1. The CDR3 is made up of 15 amino acids. Germline trimming cut 6 bases from V and 6 bases from J; bases unmatched to any gene: 8. Germline V gene lookup returns CDR1 MDHEN and CDR2 SYDVKM. The CDR3 protein is CASSLGTGARQPQHF. For the CDR3, the DNA is TGTGCCAGCAGCCTAGGGACAGGGGCCCGTCAGCCCCAGCATTTT.

The rearrangement uses TRBV7-6 and TRBJ1-2, with 10 bases matching TRBD1. The ends lost 5 bases at V and 8 bases at J; junction bases unmatched: 5. The germline CDR1 and CDR2 sequences are SGHVS and FNYEAQ. This CDR3 has 13 amino acids. This chain's CDR3 is CASSPRTGGGYTF. CDR3 coding DNA: TGTGCCAGCAGCCCGCGGACAGGGGGGGGCTACACCTTC.

This clone was picked up a small number of times. This chain connects TRBV18 to TRBJ1-2; a possible D gene is TRBD1 (5 bases). The V end was cut by 3 bases, the J end by 1 base, with 15 bases between. Germline loops: CDR1 KGHSH, CDR2 LQKENI. This CDR3 comprises 16 residues. CDR3 protein: CASSPGVAGINYGYTF. CDR3 in DNA: TGTGCCAGCTCACCTGGGGTAGCAGGGATTAACTATGGCTACACCTTC.

The V call is TRBV5-6, the J call TRBJ1-1; D remains ambiguous. This CDR3 is built from 12 residues. Trimming shortened V by 6 bases and J by 6 bases, and 12 bases separated the two germline ends. CDR1 and CDR2 from the germline V gene are SGHDT and YYEEEE. CDR3 loop: CASTIMGAEAFF. The CDR3 region has the DNA TGTGCCAGCACCATCATGGGAGCTGAAGCTTTCTTT.

The chain combines TRBV5-1 with TRBJ2-3; 9 bases are shared with TRBD1. The germline CDR1 and CDR2 sequences are SGHRS and YFSETQ. CDR3 length: 15 amino acids. V lost 3 bases, J lost 4 bases, and 6 bases stayed unmatched. CDR3 nucleotides: TGCGCCAGCAGCTCAACAGGGGGCCCGGCAGATACGCAGTATTTT. This translates into CASSSTGGPADTQYF.

Only one count was recorded for this clone. This chain connects TRBV13 to TRBJ2-3, with D maybe TRBD2 (6 bases). This CDR3 has 14 residues. Trimming removed 5 bases at V and 0 bases at J, with 9 bases between. The germline gives CDR1 PRHDT, CDR2 FYEKMQ (reference sequence). This CDR3 reads CASSRGTSTDTQYF. The CDR3 region has the DNA TGTGCCAGCAGCCGCGGGACTAGCACAGATACGCAGTATTTT.